This T cell receptor beta chain was observed in a study of blood T cell repertoires in COVID-19. Study-level background: Material from acute and convalescent COVID-19 was sourced from the United States, Italy and Spain. From T cells, B-cell-depleted T cells, or PBMCs came the material, which was cDNA or gDNA.

Trimming took 6 bases from V and 3 from J, leaving 9 bases between them. This CDR3 has 12 amino acids. Study processing details: Amplification from reference gene primers served as the basis for estimated nucleated cell counts. Clones were sequenced by immunoSEQ multiplex PCR, and TCRdb holds only the in-frame ones, with some missing. D and trimming come from the DNA, and the V and J calls and clone size come from that table. The sample gives 250,000 to 350,000 clones, roughly 84% of which show up once; over 1.3% is in the top ten. A Seattle source enrolled patients during active infection and followed them longitudinally.

Sequencing was done on a sample of peripheral blood. V gene TRBV12-3 or TRBV12-4 combines with J gene TRBJ2-7; D is undetermined. This TCR derives from a human donor with COVID-19, enrolled during active disease. The donor label of this sample is uncertain. CDR3: CASSRIVYEQYF. The CDR3 DNA follows: TGTGCCAGCAGCCGTATAGTCTACGAGCAGTACTTC.